This T cell receptor beta chain was sequenced during a study of long-term antiretroviral therapy in people with HIV. Regarding the study as a whole: On ART adherence, viral resistance or therapy changes, no data were available. Compared with controls, HIV repertoires showed narrower CDR3 length ranges. After ART, diversity increased yet remained lower than transplant donor controls.

Runs used v3.0 of the immunoSEQ assay and were done at survey level. Clones were read by immunoSEQ multiplex PCR, and TCRdb kept only the in-frame ones, dropping some. This table holds about 30,000 clones, nearly 95% found once. Details on this clone: What it binds is not known.

Trimming left V 5 bases short and J 4 bases short, with 11 bases between. The V gene's germline CDR1 is SEHNR and CDR2 FQNEAQ (reference sequence). CDR3 length equals 14 residues. Held in samples before DNA extraction were 1-10 million cryopreserved PBMC. The sample in question was unsorted PBMCs, obtained roughly 6.3 years after starting antiretroviral therapy. The sequence was obtained from a young man with HIV. V gene TRBV7-9 combines with J gene TRBJ2-2; maybe TRBD2 (5 bases). CDR3 in DNA: TGTGCCAGCAGCCGTAGGACTGCCACCGGGGAGCTGTTTTTT. Translation: CASSRRTATGELFF.